This T cell receptor beta chain was obtained from a study of OX40 agonist ivuxolimab in advanced cancers. Some clones are missing from TCRdb's copy, which holds only in-frame ones; the method was immunoSEQ multiplex PCR. The data contain 95,000 or so clones, about 92% of them singletons. Germline V gene lookup returns CDR1 SGHTA and CDR2 FQGNSA. The CDR3 covers 15 residues. V lost 1 base to trimming and J lost 1 base, with 9 bases between them. Sequenced here: CD4+ or CD8+ T cells sorted from blood, sampled in a trial of the OX40 agonist ivuxolimab. The receptor was derived from an adult with an advanced solid tumor such as melanoma, head and neck, liver or kidney cancer. V usage is TRBV7-2 and J usage is TRBJ2-3; D is undetermined. In DNA, the CDR3 is TGTGCCAGCAGCTTAGAAGGGTTTGGCACAGATACGCAGTATTTT. It is translated as CASSLEGFGTDTQYF.